A single sample is the source of the 14 T cell receptor beta chains below, sequenced in a study of early T cells in non-severe SARS-CoV-2 infection. In TCRdb, the 5' RACE reads were re-called with MiXCR into one record per CDR3 protein. The sample contains tens of thousands of distinct CDR3 sequences, about a tenth of which appear only once. What was sequenced was whole blood. These receptors all come from an adult who was a healthcare worker with PCR-confirmed SARS-CoV-2 infection or an uninfected control (not recorded which).

This clonotype was seen a handful of times. The chain recombines TRBV7-3 with TRBJ1-5, with D perhaps matching TRBD1 (5 bases). The CDR3 loop spans 18 amino acids. Trimming removed 1 base from V and 3 bases from J, with 19 bases in between. Germline assignment: CDR1 SGHTA and CDR2 FQGTGA. The DNA for the CDR3 is TGTGCCAGCAGCTTAATAGGCGCCCGGGACCGCATCAATCAGCCCCAGCATTTT. This sequence encodes CASSLIGARDRINQPQHF.

CDR3 in amino acids: CASSLVGDRSTTQYF. The DNA for the CDR3 is TGCGCCAGCAGCTTGGTGGGGGACAGGTCAACGACCCAGTACTTC. The chain links TRBV5-1 to TRBJ2-5; 8 bases fit TRBD1. CDR1 and CDR2 from the germline V gene are SGHRS and YFSETQ. With V trimmed by 0 bases and J by 7 bases, 8 bases remained unmatched. This CDR3 region has 15 residues.

The table lists this clonotype with many counts. The rearrangement joins TRBV3-1 to TRBJ1-1; no clear D gene. Germline CDR1 reads LGHDT; CDR2 reads YNNKEL (reference sequence). V was shortened by 1 base and J by 4 bases, with 13 bases between the two germline ends. The CDR3 consists of 15 residues. CDR3 protein: CASSQGKAASTEAFF. DNA for the CDR3: TGTGCCAGCAGCCAAGGGAAGGCAGCAAGCACTGAAGCTTTCTTT.

The rearrangement links TRBV6-6 to TRBJ2-5, with D hard to call. Germline values: CDR1 MNHNY, CDR2 SVGAGI (reference sequence). CDR3 length equals 14 residues. V was pared by 2 bases and J by 6 bases, with 13 bases between. The CDR3 here is CASSYDSQQKTQYF. CDR3 nucleotide sequence: TGTGCCAGCAGTTACGACTCCCAACAAAAGACCCAGTACTTC.

This clonotype was seen repeatedly, ten times or more. This chain connects TRBV6-5 to TRBJ1-1; D not resolved. Trimming removed 5 bases at V and 1 base at J, with 14 bases between. Germline values: CDR1 MNHEY, CDR2 SVGAGI. The CDR3 is 15 amino acids. Written as DNA, the CDR3 is TGTGCCAGCAGTATCCACGGACGGTCGAACACTGAAGCTTTCTTT. This codes for CASSIHGRSNTEAFF.

This clonotype occurred a few times. The chain has TRBV6-5 and TRBJ2-3; D is perhaps TRBD1 (7 bases). There are 15 residues in the CDR3. Trimming removed 0 bases at V and 5 bases at J, with 12 bases between. Germline CDR1 is MNHEY and CDR2 is SVGAGI. DNA of the CDR3: TGTGCCAGCAGTTACTCAGGAGGGGGCAGAGATACGCAGTATTTT. This translates into CASSYSGGGRDTQYF.

CDR3 sequence reads: CASSLEGARSPLHF. The CDR3 DNA reads as TGTGCCAGCAGTTTAGAGGGGGCAAGATCACCCCTCCACTTT. The chain uses TRBV12-3 or TRBV12-4 and TRBJ1-6; TRBD1 aligns across 7 bases. J was trimmed by 10 bases and V by 1 base; bases with no gene match: 4. CDR3 size: 14 residues.

The chain couples TRBV7-6 to TRBJ2-3, with D perhaps TRBD1 (5 bases). The CDR3 spans 14 residues. Per the germline V gene, CDR1 is SGHVS and CDR2 is FNYEAQ. Trimming removed 3 bases from V and 7 bases from J, with 14 bases in between. The CDR3 loop is CASSLETATNTQYF. The CDR3 DNA is TGTGCCAGCAGCTTGGAGACAGCCACGAATACGCAGTATTTT.

This clonotype showed up just a few times. The V call is TRBV11-3, the J call TRBJ2-3, with no clear D. V was pared by 5 bases and J by 3 bases, with 9 bases between. Germline CDR1 is SGHNT and CDR2 is YENEEA. The CDR3 length is 13 residues. The CDR3 region is CASSPGPTDTQYF. The CDR3 nucleotides are TGTGCCAGCAGCCCAGGACCGACAGATACGCAGTATTTT.

The rearrangement uses TRBV12-3 or TRBV12-4 and TRBJ2-1; D could derive from TRBD1 or TRBD2 (5 bases each). Trimming left V 10 bases short and J 8 bases short, with 15 bases between. The length of the CDR3 is 12 residues. The CDR3 loop is CATGTSLDEQFF. DNA for the CDR3: TGTGCCACCGGGACGTCTTTGGATGAGCAGTTCTTC.

This chain joins TRBV6-5 and TRBJ2-1; 12 bases agree with TRBD2. In germline, CDR1 is MNHEY, CDR2 SVGAGI. J gave up 5 bases and V 4 bases, and 0 bases lay outside the gene matches. This CDR3 has 14 residues. This chain's CDR3 is CASSWTSGDNEQFF. Written as DNA, the CDR3 is TGTGCCAGCAGTTGGACTAGCGGGGACAATGAGCAGTTCTTC.

The chain uses TRBV3-1 and TRBJ1-2; D unclear. CDR1 LGHDT and CDR2 YNNKEL come from the germline V gene (reference sequence). V was clipped by 1 base and J by 10 bases, with 13 bases between them. This CDR3 contains 13 residues. The CDR3 DNA sequence: TGTGCCAGCAGCCAAGGGCGGAGGAGCCTCTACACCTTC. Its translation is CASSQGRRSLYTF.

Ten or more counts support this clonotype. This chain connects TRBV4-1 to TRBJ2-7, with TRBD2 matching over 9 bases. V gave up 5 bases and J gave up 2 bases; unmatched junction bases: 4. The V gene's germline CDR1 is MGHRA and CDR2 YSYEKL. The CDR3 runs to 14 residues. The CDR3 DNA is TGCGCCAGCAGCTTGCGGGGGGGTGCCTACGAGCAGTACTTC. This translates into CASSLRGGAYEQYF.

V is TRBV30 and J is TRBJ1-2; D ambiguous. V lost 7 bases and J 0 bases, leaving 15 bases between the germline ends. This CDR3 spans 14 amino acids. Germline-derived CDR1 and CDR2 are GTSNPN and SVGIG (reference sequence). CDR3 bases: TGTGCCTCCGTTGTGGATCGAGCTAACTATGGCTACACCTTC. As protein: CASVVDRANYGYTF.